These 30 T cell receptor beta chains originate from one sample sequenced in a study of T cell changes during pregnancy in multiple sclerosis. The table came from immunoSEQ multiplex PCR; TCRdb's copy has only in-frame clones and leaves some out. The table records 70,000 to 85,000 clones, roughly 94% of them present only once. Sequencing was performed on peripheral blood, taken before pregnancy. The receptors here all came from a female donor with multiple sclerosis, enrolled in a pregnancy study.

Of note for this clone: The junction shows a germline mismatch at one end, possibly a read error. The genes are TRBV7-9 and TRBJ2-1; TRBD1 agrees at 8 bases. Per the germline V gene, CDR1 is SEHNR and CDR2 is FQNEAQ (reference sequence). This CDR3 is built from 13 residues. CDR3 bases: TGTGCCAGCAGCTTTTCAGATGGTGACAGGGGCGTCTTC. It yields the protein CASSFSDGDRGVF.

J is TRBJ2-2 and V is TRBV7-8; TRBD1 matches 9 bases. The trim removed 5 bases at V and 6 bases at J, leaving 10 bases unmatched. This CDR3 has 16 amino acids. CDR1 and CDR2 from the germline V gene are SGHVS and FQNEAQ. CDR3 DNA sequence: TGTGCCAGCAGCCTGAGGGACAGGGTCGAAGCCGGGGAGCTGTTTTTT. It specifies CASSLRDRVEAGELFF. The full variable domain, rest sourced from reference TRBV7-8 and TRBJ2-2, is GAGVSQSPRYKVAKRGQDVALRCDPISGHVSLFWYQQALGQGPEFLTYFQNEAQLDKSGLPSDRFFAERPEGSVSTLKIQRTQQEDSAVYLCASSLRDRVEAGELFFGEGSRLTVL.

V and J are TRBV13 and TRBJ2-1; perhaps TRBD2 as D (6 bases). V was cut by 2 bases and J by 4 bases, with 12 bases left in between. The CDR3 is made up of 15 amino acids. CDR1 is PRHDT, CDR2 FYEKMQ, per germline (reference sequence). The CDR3 sequence: CASSLWGGDYNEQFF. In nucleotides, the CDR3 is TGTGCCAGCAGCTTATGGGGCGGGGATTACAATGAGCAGTTCTTC. The full variable domain, rest sourced from reference TRBV13 and TRBJ2-1, is AAGVIQSPRHLIKEKRETATLKCYPIPRHDTVYWYQQGPGQDPQFLISFYEKMQSDKGSIPDRFSAQQFSDYHSELNMSSLELGDSALYFCASSLWGGDYNEQFFGPGTRLTVL.

This clone was seen only a few times. V gene TRBV9 combines with J gene TRBJ2-2; D is unclear. Trimming took 0 bases from V and 10 from J, leaving 4 bases between them. The CDR3 contains 11 residues. Per the germline V gene, CDR1 is SGDLS and CDR2 is YYNGEE. DNA of the CDR3: TGTGCCAGCAGCGTAGCTACGGAGCTGTTTTTT. Its protein product is CASSVATELFF.

J is TRBJ2-5 and V is TRBV9, with TRBD2 matching over 11 bases. This CDR3 contains 15 residues. The germline gives CDR1 SGDLS, CDR2 YYNGEE. V was pared by 0 bases and J by 3 bases, with 1 base of the junction left unmatched. CDR3 loop: CASSVASGRKETQYF. CDR3 sequence (DNA): TGTGCCAGCAGCGTAGCTAGCGGGAGGAAAGAGACCCAGTACTTC.

The chain recombines TRBV15 with TRBJ1-1; tentative D call: TRBD1 (5 bases). Trimming left V 5 bases short and J 5 bases short, with 24 bases between. The CDR3 runs to 17 residues. CDR1 and CDR2 from the germline V gene are LNHNV and YYDKDF (reference sequence). CDR3 protein: CATSLPFQGLGRTEAFF. The CDR3, as DNA: TGTGCCACCAGCCTGCCGTTCCAGGGTCTTGGACGGACTGAAGCTTTCTTT.

V and J are TRBV5-1 and TRBJ2-3; TRBD2 matches 14 bases. CDR1 and CDR2 (germline): SGHRS, YFSETQ. Trimming cost V 7 bases and J 0 bases; bases outside gene matches: 13. The CDR3 runs 19 residues. The CDR3 loop reads CASFPVGTSGGLSTDTQYF. Written as DNA, the CDR3 is TGCGCCAGCTTCCCCGTGGGGACTAGCGGGGGCCTTAGCACAGATACGCAGTATTTT.

This chain uses TRBV2 with TRBJ2-1; 9 nucleotides line up with TRBD1. Germline loops: CDR1 SNHLY, CDR2 FYNNEI. The CDR3 is 16 amino acids. V lost 2 bases, J lost 7 bases, and 9 bases stayed unmatched. The CDR3 sequence is CASSETTGQGKNEQFF. In DNA form, the CDR3 reads TGTGCCAGCAGTGAAACTACGGGACAGGGCAAGAATGAGCAGTTCTTC.

J is TRBJ2-3 and V is TRBV7-9; TRBD2 might be the D (5 bases). The CDR3 spans 19 residues. Germline V gives CDR1 SEHNR, CDR2 FQNEAQ (reference sequence). Trimming removed 1 base at V and 0 bases at J, with 20 bases between. The CDR3, as DNA: TGTGCCAGCAGCTTAGTGAGAGTTGGACTTTCACCTAGCACAGATACGCAGTATTTT. This translates into CASSLVRVGLSPSTDTQYF.

This clone has just a few counts. The chain recombines TRBV9 with TRBJ1-1, with 9 bases that match TRBD1. Germline V gene lookup returns CDR1 SGDLS and CDR2 YYNGEE. Trimming took 4 bases from V and 4 from J; bases not matched to a gene: 5. The CDR3 extends over 14 amino acids. CDR3 nucleotide sequence: TGTGCCAGCAGCCCCGACAGGGGGTCCACTGAAGCTTTCTTT. Residues: CASSPDRGSTEAFF.

This clone was found a few times. V usage is TRBV2 and J usage is TRBJ1-1, with D uncertain. This CDR3 spans 13 amino acids. Germline loops: CDR1 SNHLY, CDR2 FYNNEI. V was trimmed by 5 bases and J by 0 bases, leaving 7 bases between them. DNA for the CDR3: TGTGCCAGCAGTATGTACATGAACACTGAAGCTTTCTTT. Translation: CASSMYMNTEAFF.

The gene calls are TRBV11-2 and TRBJ1-6, with D possibly matching TRBD1 (6 bases). Germline-derived CDR1 and CDR2 are SGHAT and FQNNGV. This CDR3 comprises 18 residues. Trimming left V 2 bases short and J 7 bases short, with 21 bases between. Written as DNA, the CDR3 is TGTGCCAGCAGCTTAACCGCCAGTGCAGGGGCGTTCAATTCACCCCTCCACTTT. Amino acid sequence: CASSLTASAGAFNSPLHF. The entire variable domain, with the rest obtained from reference TRBV11-2 and TRBJ1-6, is as follows: EAGVAQSPRYKIIEKRQSVAFWCNPISGHATLYWYQQILGQGPKLLIQFQNNGVVDDSQLPKDRFSAERLKGVDSTLKIQPAKLEDSAVYLCASSLTASAGAFNSPLHFGNGTRLTVT.

This clone was observed a single time. V usage is TRBV27 and J usage is TRBJ1-1; D is perhaps TRBD1 (5 bases). The V gene's germline CDR1 is MNHEY and CDR2 SMNVEV (reference sequence). CDR3 size: 13 residues. V shed 8 bases and J shed 2 bases, with 12 bases lying between them. The CDR3 protein is CASSRADNTEAFF. Here the CDR3 DNA reads TGTGCCAGCTCCAGGGCAGACAACACTGAAGCTTTCTTT.

The chain recombines TRBV2 with TRBJ1-2; D is perhaps TRBD1 (6 bases). V was trimmed by 2 bases and J by 0 bases, leaving 13 bases between them. The CDR3 loop spans 16 amino acids. Germline values: CDR1 SNHLY, CDR2 FYNNEI. CDR3 in amino acids: CASSETRQASNYGYTF. The CDR3 nucleotides are TGTGCCAGCAGTGAAACCCGACAGGCATCTAACTATGGCTACACCTTC.

The chain combines TRBV7-6 with TRBJ1-5; D may be TRBD1 (6 bases). V gave up 1 base and J gave up 2 bases, with 6 bases separating them. Per the germline V gene, CDR1 is SGHVS and CDR2 is FNYEAQ. This CDR3 comprises 14 residues. The CDR3 spells CASSLGTGNQPQHF. The CDR3 coding sequence is TGTGCCAGCAGCTTAGGGACAGGCAATCAGCCCCAGCATTTT.

The chain is built from TRBV2 and TRBJ1-5; 9 nucleotides match TRBD1. CDR1 and CDR2 (germline): SNHLY, FYNNEI. J was trimmed by 4 bases and V by 5 bases; bases with no gene match: 6. The CDR3 is 15 amino acids. CDR3 bases: TGTGCCAGCAGTCAGACAGGGGGTGGAAATCAGCCCCAGCATTTT. This codes for CASSQTGGGNQPQHF.

This chain uses TRBV5-4 with TRBJ2-3, with unresolved D. Trimming pared 1 base from V and 5 bases from J, leaving 8 bases between. Germline CDR1 SGHNT, CDR2 YYREEE (reference sequence). CDR3 length equals 13 residues. In DNA, the CDR3 is TGTGCCAGCAGCTTGCCAGGTCAAGATACGCAGTATTTT. This sequence encodes CASSLPGQDTQYF.

The chain carries TRBV9 and TRBJ2-5; 9 bases agree with TRBD2. Trimming at V came to 3 bases and at J to 5 bases, leaving 5 bases not matched to a gene. CDR1 is SGDLS, CDR2 YYNGEE, per germline. The CDR3 loop spans 14 amino acids. CDR3: CASSGNSGGETQYF. In nucleotides, the CDR3 is TGTGCCAGCAGCGGGAATAGCGGGGGTGAGACCCAGTACTTC.

The CDR3 here is CAGPGTGGDTGELFF. The CDR3 DNA is TGTGCCGGCCCGGGGACAGGGGGCGACACCGGGGAGCTGTTTTTT. The rearrangement uses TRBV7-9 and TRBJ2-2; 12 bases match TRBD1. This CDR3 spans 15 amino acids. The ends lost 11 bases at V and 3 bases at J; junction bases unmatched: 7. Germline V gives CDR1 SEHNR, CDR2 FQNEAQ (reference sequence). Full variable domain (missing parts from reference TRBV7-9 and TRBJ2-2): DTGVSQNPRHKITKRGQNVTFRCDPISEHNRLYWYRQTLGQGPEFLTYFQNEAQLEKSRLLSDRFSAERPKGSFSTLEIQRTEQGDSAMYLCAGPGTGGDTGELFFGEGSRLTVL.

V gene TRBV7-9 combines with J gene TRBJ1-2; 9 bases align to TRBD1. This CDR3 has 13 residues. The germline V gene encodes CDR1 SEHNR and CDR2 FQNEAQ (reference sequence). The V segment lost 7 bases and the J segment 4 bases; nucleotides outside the gene matches: 4. The chain's CDR3 is CASIGDRAYGYTF. CDR3 sequence (DNA): TGTGCCAGCATCGGGGACAGGGCCTATGGCTACACCTTC.

This chain links TRBV11-2 with TRBJ2-1; a weak D match, TRBD2 (7 bases). The V end was cut by 4 bases, the J end by 1 base, with 14 bases between. CDR1 and CDR2 from the germline V gene are SGHAT and FQNNGV. CDR3 length equals 16 residues. The CDR3 region is CASSSEGGWSYNEQFF. The CDR3 nucleotides are TGTGCCAGCAGCTCCGAGGGGGGGTGGTCCTACAATGAGCAGTTCTTC.

The chain carries TRBV30 and TRBJ2-5, with 7 nucleotides matching TRBD1. The V gene end was trimmed by 0 bases and the J gene end by 5 bases; junction bases not matched to a gene: 12. The CDR3 covers 16 residues. Looked up from germline, CDR1 is GTSNPN and CDR2 is SVGIG (reference sequence). In nucleotides, the CDR3 is TGTGCCTGGAGTGTTCTTACAGGGGAAAATGCGGAGACCCAGTACTTC. This translates into CAWSVLTGENAETQYF.

The J gene is TRBJ2-7, the V gene TRBV5-1; 7 bases map to TRBD1. The ends lost 0 bases at V and 3 bases at J; junction bases unmatched: 6. Germline assignment: CDR1 SGHRS and CDR2 YFSETQ. The CDR3 runs 15 residues. CDR3 sequence: CASSLVGAGGYEQYF. In DNA, the CDR3 is TGCGCCAGCAGCTTGGTAGGGGCAGGGGGCTACGAGCAGTACTTC.

The rearrangement uses TRBV19 and TRBJ2-3; D not certain. Germline V CDR1 and CDR2: LNHDA, SQIVND (reference sequence). The V end was cut by 7 bases, the J end by 6 bases, with 8 bases between. This CDR3 region has 11 residues. The CDR3 DNA is TGTGCCAGTATTGAGGAGGATACGCAGTATTTT. Translated: CASIEEDTQYF. The full variable domain, its missing parts supplied by reference TRBV19 and TRBJ2-3, is DGGITQSPKYLFRKEGQNVTLSCEQNLNHDAMYWYRQDPGQGLRLIYYSQIVNDFQKGDIAEGYSVSREKKESFPLTVTSAQKNPTAFYLCASIEEDTQYFGPGTRLTVL.

The CDR3: CASLAVGGRGYTF. CDR3 DNA sequence: TGTGCCAGCTTGGCGGTAGGGGGACGTGGCTACACCTTC. The rearrangement joins TRBV27 to TRBJ1-2; a possible D gene is TRBD1 (6 bases). Trimming took 8 bases from V and 7 from J, leaving 17 bases between them. The CDR3 sequence is 13 residues long. Germline CDR1 is MNHEY and CDR2 is SMNVEV (reference sequence).

The chain has TRBV5-1 and TRBJ2-1; the match to TRBD2 covers 7 bases. The CDR3 consists of 14 residues. Germline values: CDR1 SGHRS, CDR2 YFSETQ. Unmatched junction bases numbered 8, after V lost 4 bases and J lost 7 bases. The CDR3 loop reads CASSPGGNWNEQFF. The CDR3 nucleotides are TGCGCCAGCAGCCCCGGGGGGAATTGGAATGAGCAGTTCTTC.

The chain uses TRBV6-5 and TRBJ2-5; 9 bases fit TRBD2. Losses at the gene ends were 2 bases for V and 5 bases for J; bases not matched to a gene: 6. Germline V lookup: CDR1 MNHEY, CDR2 SVGAGI. This CDR3 is 15 amino acids long. CDR3 bases: TGTGCCAGCAGTTACGGGACTAGCATGGTGGAGACCCAGTACTTC. This gives the protein CASSYGTSMVETQYF.

The chain is built from TRBV9 and TRBJ1-4, with D possibly TRBD1 on 6 matching bases. The CDR3 covers 16 residues. The germline gives CDR1 SGDLS, CDR2 YYNGEE. The germline V and J ends were trimmed by 5 bases and 8 bases, with 22 bases remaining between them. In DNA form, the CDR3 reads TGTGCCAGCAGTAAAAGCCTCAGGGGAGGGGAGGAAAAACTGTTTTTT. Translation: CASSKSLRGGEEKLFF.

The gene calls are TRBV7-2 and TRBJ1-2, with D unclear. The CDR3 extends over 16 amino acids. Germline-derived CDR1 and CDR2 are SGHTA and FQGNSA. With 2 bases removed from V and 7 bases from J, the gap between germline ends came to 20 bases. CDR3: CASSLSQTVPTGGYTF. DNA for the CDR3: TGTGCCAGCAGCTTATCCCAAACCGTCCCAACTGGTGGCTACACCTTC.

This rearrangement joins TRBV29-1 to TRBJ2-6, with 10 positions matching TRBD1. After removal of 3 bases from V and 2 bases from J, the junction contained 1 base not matched to a gene. The CDR3 loop spans 15 amino acids. Germline V lookup: CDR1 SQVTM, CDR2 ANQGSEA. Here the CDR3 reads CSVEGQGTGANVLTF. Here the CDR3 DNA reads TGCAGCGTTGAGGGACAGGGGACTGGGGCCAACGTCCTGACTTTC.